The 6 T cell receptor beta chains presented below share a single source sample, sequenced in a study of T cell responses to AZD1222 COVID-19 vaccine. The method was immunoSEQ multiplex PCR; TCRdb's version includes in-frame clones alone and lacks a portion of them. The table records some 130,000 clones, roughly 89% of them present only once. The input for sequencing was peripheral blood, taken on day 0 of AZD1222 vaccination. These receptors were obtained from an adult in good health.

This clone is a singleton in its sample. The rearrangement links TRBV3-1 (or the pseudogene TRBV3-2) to TRBJ2-5; 10 bases line up with TRBD1. Germline CDR1 reads LGHDT; CDR2 reads YNNKEL (reference sequence). V dropped 1 base and J dropped 5; count of bases not matched to a gene: 4. This CDR3 contains 15 residues. DNA for the CDR3: TGTGCCAGCAGCCAAGTAGGGACAGGGGCCGAGACCCAGTACTTC. Its translation: CASSQVGTGAETQYF.

The rearrangement joins TRBV19 to TRBJ1-1, with 8 bases that match TRBD1. The CDR3 length is 13 residues. With V trimmed by 3 bases and J by 4 bases, 1 base remained unmatched. The V gene's germline CDR1 is LNHDA and CDR2 SQIVND (reference sequence). The CDR3 bases are TGTGCCAGTAGTATCGACAGGGGCACTGAAGCTTTCTTT. It encodes CASSIDRGTEAFF.

V gene TRBV3-1 (or the pseudogene TRBV3-2) combines with J gene TRBJ1-2, with D unclear. Per germline, CDR1 LGHDT and CDR2 YNNKEL (reference sequence). This CDR3 spans 15 amino acids. Trimming removed 1 base at V and 8 bases at J, with 17 bases between. CDR3 sequence (DNA): TGTGCCAGCAGCCAAGGTGGCCTACAAGGGTCGGGCTACACCTTC. Amino acid sequence: CASSQGGLQGSGYTF.

The genes are TRBV9 and TRBJ2-3, with D hard to call. Germline CDR1 reads SGDLS; CDR2 reads YYNGEE. The CDR3 sequence is 14 residues long. Trimming cost V 0 bases and J 2 bases, with 7 bases left between them. CDR3 loop: CASSVGGFTDTQYF. In DNA form, the CDR3 reads TGTGCCAGCAGCGTAGGAGGCTTCACAGATACGCAGTATTTT.

The chain uses TRBV5-1 and TRBJ2-2; D is unresolved. The CDR3 is made up of 15 amino acids. Germline loops: CDR1 SGHRS, CDR2 YFSETQ. V lost 1 base to trimming and J lost 1 base, with 8 bases between them. The CDR3 is CASSLISGNTGELFF. DNA for the CDR3: TGCGCCAGCAGCTTGATCTCGGGGAACACCGGGGAGCTGTTTTTT.

V and J are TRBV7-2 and TRBJ2-1; 8 bases are a match to TRBD2. J lost 3 bases, V lost 1 base, and 2 bases had no gene match. CDR1 and CDR2 (germline): SGHTA, FQGNSA. The CDR3 loop spans 15 amino acids. The DNA for the CDR3 is TGTGCCAGCAGCTTAGGGCTAGCGGGCTACAATGAGCAGTTCTTC. It translates to CASSLGLAGYNEQFF.